This is a list of T cell receptor beta chains from one sample in a study of T-cell reconstitution after alpha-beta-depleted transplantation in children. TCRdb itself ran the PCR reads through MiXCR, one entry per CDR3 protein. The repertoire has around 450,000 distinct CDR3 sequences, over 40% of them found once; the top ten carry around 29%. The sequenced sample was PBMCs, obtained before TCRalphabeta/CD19-depleted stem cell transplant. These TCRs come from a girl aged 2 to 10 with aplastic anemia, due to receive a stem cell transplant. The CDR3 runs from the conserved cysteine through the conserved F or W. D genes are given only for firm matches.

d_call: NA
v_call: TRBV20-1
j_call: TRBJ2-4
cdr3_aa: CSAPRGEVSKNIQYF

d_call: NA
v_call: TRBV10-3
j_call: TRBJ2-7
cdr3_aa: CAISQAGTSREQYF

d_call: NA
v_call: TRBV6-1
j_call: TRBJ2-3
cdr3_aa: CASSSTRRVSTDTQYF

d_call: NA
v_call: TRBV12-3/TRBV12-4
j_call: TRBJ1-5
cdr3_aa: CASSRSGRSSNQPQHF

d_call: TRBD2
v_call: TRBV7-3
j_call: TRBJ2-5
cdr3_aa: CASSPLAGREETQYF

d_call: NA
v_call: TRBV6-5
j_call: TRBJ2-1
cdr3_aa: CASSSPASPGSYNEQFF

d_call: TRBD1
v_call: TRBV20-1
j_call: TRBJ2-1
cdr3_aa: CSATLGQGFGEQFF

d_call: TRBD1
v_call: TRBV6-1
j_call: TRBJ2-1
cdr3_aa: CASSRRTGDEGQFF

d_call: NA
v_call: TRBV7-3
j_call: TRBJ1-1
cdr3_aa: CASSPQGRTEAFF

d_call: TRBD1
v_call: TRBV20-1
j_call: TRBJ2-3
cdr3_aa: CSAPPTGEDTQYF

d_call: TRBD2
v_call: TRBV4-2
j_call: TRBJ2-1
cdr3_aa: CASSQDNRDYADNEQFF

d_call: NA
v_call: TRBV29-1
j_call: TRBJ2-5
cdr3_aa: CSAPDSYQETQYF

d_call: NA
v_call: TRBV10-3
j_call: TRBJ1-1
cdr3_aa: CAISDRQTGRPNTEAFF

d_call: NA
v_call: TRBV7-8
j_call: TRBJ2-7
cdr3_aa: CASSPYGAFVEQYF

d_call: NA
v_call: TRBV10-3
j_call: TRBJ1-2
cdr3_aa: CAISEAFVSNYGYTF

d_call: NA
v_call: TRBV30
j_call: TRBJ2-1
cdr3_aa: CAWSVADINEQFF

d_call: NA
v_call: TRBV28
j_call: TRBJ2-7
cdr3_aa: CASSSPRPLAYEQYF

d_call: NA
v_call: TRBV20-1
j_call: TRBJ2-2
cdr3_aa: CSARGGTNTGELFF

d_call: NA
v_call: TRBV3-1
j_call: TRBJ1-6
cdr3_aa: CASSQPGSSYNSPLHF

d_call: NA
v_call: TRBV29-1
j_call: TRBJ2-7
cdr3_aa: CSVVRDSNYEQYF

d_call: TRBD1
v_call: TRBV7-9
j_call: TRBJ2-7
cdr3_aa: CASTLDRNPLSYEQYF

d_call: TRBD2
v_call: TRBV5-1
j_call: TRBJ2-7
cdr3_aa: CASSLDRAGAGEQSF